The 3 T cell receptor beta chains reported below all come from one sample, sequenced in a study of monozygotic twins with inflammatory bowel disease. TCRdb re-called the 5' RACE reads and catalogs CDR3 proteins one per entry, DNA excluded. This sample carries 330,000 or so distinct CDR3 sequences, with around 2% going to the ten biggest clones. The material sequenced was blood. The receptors originated from a human donor with ulcerative colitis or Crohn's disease, or a healthy co-twin of an affected twin (not recorded which).

V is TRBV28 and J is TRBJ2-5; the TCRdb D gene call, TRBD1, has no DNA to confirm it. The CDR3 spans 15 residues. The germline V gene has CDR1 MDHEN and CDR2 SYDVKM. The CDR3: CASNGYQGGQETQYF.

This chain connects TRBV6-1 to TRBJ1-2; checking the TCRdb D call of TRBD1 is not possible without DNA. This CDR3 has 13 amino acids. In germline, CDR1 is MNHNS, CDR2 SASEGT. CDR3 in amino acids: CASSEGETSGYTF.

The chain has TRBV12-3 or TRBV12-4 and TRBJ2-2; TCRdb reports TRBD2, a call that lacks DNA to check it against. The CDR3 length is 17 residues. CDR3 in amino acids: CASSFISRQRLFGELFF.